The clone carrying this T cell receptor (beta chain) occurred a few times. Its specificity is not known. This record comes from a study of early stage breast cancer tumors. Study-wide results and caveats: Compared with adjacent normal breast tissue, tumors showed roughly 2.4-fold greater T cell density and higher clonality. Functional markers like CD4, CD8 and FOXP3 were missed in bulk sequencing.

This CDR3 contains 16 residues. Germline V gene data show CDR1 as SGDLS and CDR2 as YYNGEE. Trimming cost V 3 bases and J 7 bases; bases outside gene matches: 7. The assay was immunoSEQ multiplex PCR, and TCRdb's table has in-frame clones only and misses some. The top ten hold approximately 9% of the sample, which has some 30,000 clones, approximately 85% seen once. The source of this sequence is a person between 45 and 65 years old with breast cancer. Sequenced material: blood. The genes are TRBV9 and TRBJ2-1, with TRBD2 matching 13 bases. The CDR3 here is CASSAPGTSGNNEQFF. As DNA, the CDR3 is TGTGCCAGCAGCGCGCCCGGGACTAGCGGGAATAATGAGCAGTTCTTC.